These 16 T cell receptor beta chains share one sample of origin, sequenced in a study of identical twins. TCRdb analysed the 5' RACE reads with MiXCR anew, one entry per CDR3 protein. The table lists 460,000 or so distinct CDR3 sequences, approximately 15% of them singletons. These same records also appear under a second study, on yellow fever vaccine responses in identical twins.

The specimen sequenced was CD4+ T cells sorted from blood. The receptor set was obtained from a woman between 18 and 29 years old in good health.

This clonotype has only a few counts. The chain employs TRBV4-3 and TRBJ1-2; D unclear. V was cut by 0 bases and J by 5 bases, with 7 bases left in between. In germline, CDR1 is LGHNA, CDR2 YSLEER. This CDR3 has 13 residues. CDR3 nucleotides: TGCGCCAGCAGCCAAGAGGAAGGGTATGGCTACACCTTC. The encoded protein is CASSQEEGYGYTF.

The chain joins TRBV5-1 to TRBJ2-2; no firm D call. CDR1 is SGHRS, CDR2 YFSETQ, per germline. This CDR3 region has 13 residues. Deletions cut 0 bases from V and 9 bases from J, with 9 bases between. The CDR3 is CASSLGQTWELFF. The CDR3 DNA sequence: TGCGCCAGCAGCTTGGGCCAGACCTGGGAGCTGTTTTTT.

The chain couples TRBV3-1 to TRBJ2-7; D is ambiguous. V lost 1 base and J lost 1, with 11 bases in between. Germline assignment: CDR1 LGHDT and CDR2 YNNKEL (reference sequence). The CDR3 has 15 amino acids. In nucleotides, the CDR3 is TGTGCCAGCAGCCAAGTCGCCTCCTTTTCCTACGAGCAGTACTTC. Translated: CASSQVASFSYEQYF.

The chain employs TRBV20-1 and TRBJ2-3, with D tentatively TRBD1 (6 bases). Germline CDR1 and CDR2: DFQATT and SNEGSKA (reference sequence). Between the trimmed V and J ends, which lost 0 bases and 10 bases, there was a span of 17 bases. This CDR3 has 14 amino acids. CDR3 nucleotides: TGCAGTGCTAGAGATGTGGGACAAGGGGTGGCGCAGTATTTT. Its protein is CSARDVGQGVAQYF.

The chain joins TRBV7-9 to TRBJ2-3; 7 bases map to TRBD1. CDR3 length equals 14 residues. Trimming cost V 5 bases and J 6 bases; bases outside gene matches: 8. Germline V gene sequence: CDR1 SEHNR, CDR2 FQNEAQ (reference sequence). CDR3 protein: CASSDTRGIDTQYF. In nucleotides, the CDR3 is TGTGCCAGCAGCGACACCAGGGGGATCGATACGCAGTATTTT.

This clonotype was seen ten or more times. The chain links TRBV5-8 to TRBJ2-5, with 14 bases fitting TRBD2. Losses at the gene ends were 3 bases for V and 3 bases for J; bases not matched to a gene: 10. Per the germline V gene, CDR1 is SGHTS and CDR2 is YDEGEE. This CDR3 region has 18 residues. CDR3 amino acids: CASSSRLAGGPLKETQYF. In nucleotides, the CDR3 is TGTGCCAGCAGCTCCAGACTAGCGGGAGGGCCATTGAAAGAGACCCAGTACTTC.

This clonotype was detected a few times. The chain carries TRBV5-1 and TRBJ2-7; 9 nucleotides match TRBD1. CDR1 SGHRS and CDR2 YFSETQ come from the germline V gene. The V segment lost 0 bases and the J segment 2 bases; nucleotides outside the gene matches: 3. CDR3 size: 15 residues. The CDR3 bases are TGCGCCAGCAGCTTGGGGGGACAGGGAACCTACGAGCAGTACTTC. Its protein product is CASSLGGQGTYEQYF.

The chain is built from TRBV2 and TRBJ2-3; D is undetermined. Germline loops: CDR1 SNHLY, CDR2 FYNNEI. V shed 6 bases and J shed 6 bases, with 22 bases lying between them. CDR3 length: 16 amino acids. The CDR3 nucleotides are TGTGCCAGCAGCAATGGACCGACGATCCACCGTGATACGCAGTATTTT. Its translation is CASSNGPTIHRDTQYF.

The chain has TRBV7-2 and TRBJ2-7; 11 nucleotides match TRBD1. With 5 bases clipped from V and 6 bases from J, the junction kept 6 bases outside the gene matches. The V gene's germline CDR1 is SGHTA and CDR2 FQGNSA. The CDR3 sequence is 14 residues long. The CDR3: CASSPGTGGREQYF. The DNA of the CDR3 is TGTGCCAGCAGCCCAGGGACAGGGGGTCGCGAGCAGTACTTC.

The rearrangement joins TRBV20-1 to TRBJ2-3, with D maybe TRBD2 (6 bases). V was clipped by 6 bases and J by 0 bases, with 19 bases between them. The CDR3 spans 16 residues. The germline V gene encodes CDR1 DFQATT and CDR2 SNEGSKA (reference sequence). Written as DNA, the CDR3 is TGCAGTGCCATTACCAGGCGGGATGCTAGCACAGATACGCAGTATTTT. This codes for CSAITRRDASTDTQYF.

This clonotype was seen a few times. The chain joins TRBV7-6 to TRBJ2-3; either TRBD1 or TRBD2 may supply D (5 bases each). Germline V gene data show CDR1 as SGHVS and CDR2 as FNYEAQ. Deletions cut 5 bases from V and 2 bases from J, with 20 bases between. CDR3 length: 17 amino acids. CDR3 in amino acids: CASSPLRGFGDTDTQYF. CDR3 nucleotide sequence: TGTGCCAGCAGCCCCCTGAGGGGATTCGGTGACACAGATACGCAGTATTTT.

This clonotype appeared many times. The chain employs TRBV5-6 and TRBJ2-5; D possibly corresponds to TRBD2 (6 bases). CDR1 and CDR2 (germline): SGHDT, YYEEEE. V lost 4 bases to trimming and J lost 4 bases, with 17 bases between them. The CDR3 extends over 15 amino acids. CDR3 nucleotide sequence: TGTGCCAGCAGCCTGCTAGGAGGGGCAGTAGAGACCCAGTACTTC. This gives the protein CASSLLGGAVETQYF.

There are a few counts of this clonotype. J is TRBJ1-5 and V is TRBV12-3 or TRBV12-4; possibly TRBD1 for D (5 bases). The CDR3 loop spans 15 amino acids. V gave up 5 bases and J gave up 3 bases, with 14 bases separating them. The CDR3 bases are TGTGCCAGCAGTCCCAGTCAGGGTAACAATCAGCCCCAGCATTTT. Its translation: CASSPSQGNNQPQHF.

The chain recombines TRBV6-5 with TRBJ2-2, with D possibly being TRBD1 (6 bases). The germline V gene encodes CDR1 MNHEY and CDR2 SVGAGI. CDR3 length: 16 residues. V was trimmed by 0 bases and J by 6 bases, leaving 14 bases between them. CDR3 coding DNA: TGTGCCAGCAGTTACTCAGGGCAGGGGAATTCCGGGGAGCTGTTTTTT. It codes for CASSYSGQGNSGELFF.

The table lists this clonotype with a count of one. The rearrangement uses TRBV7-9 and TRBJ2-3, with TRBD2 matching over 10 bases. The junction had 13 bases not matched to a gene; V was cut back by 5 bases and J by 8 bases. The V gene's germline CDR1 is SEHNR and CDR2 FQNEAQ (reference sequence). This CDR3 region has 16 residues. CDR3 DNA: TGTGCCAGCAGCCAATCATTTCGGACTAGCGGTGGTACGCAGTATTTT. It specifies CASSQSFRTSGGTQYF.

The chain couples TRBV24-1 to TRBJ2-1; D call uncertain. In germline, CDR1 is KGHDR, CDR2 SFDVKD. This CDR3 comprises 13 residues. The V end lost 9 bases, the J end lost 0 bases, and 8 bases lay between the germline ends. The CDR3 coding sequence is TGTGCCACCGGAAGGGACTCCTACAATGAGCAGTTCTTC. This translates into CATGRDSYNEQFF.